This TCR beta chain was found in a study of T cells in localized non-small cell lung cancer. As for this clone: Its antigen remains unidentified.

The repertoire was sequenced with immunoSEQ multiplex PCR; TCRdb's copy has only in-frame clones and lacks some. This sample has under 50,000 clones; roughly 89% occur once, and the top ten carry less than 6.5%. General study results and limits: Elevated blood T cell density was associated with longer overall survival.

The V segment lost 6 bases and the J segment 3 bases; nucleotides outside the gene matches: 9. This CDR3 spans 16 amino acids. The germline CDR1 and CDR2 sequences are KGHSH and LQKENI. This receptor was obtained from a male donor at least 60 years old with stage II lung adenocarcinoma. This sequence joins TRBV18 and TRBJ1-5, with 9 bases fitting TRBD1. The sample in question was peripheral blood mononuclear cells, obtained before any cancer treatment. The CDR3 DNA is TGTGCCAGCTCCATCTCGGGACAGGGACCCAATCAGCCCCAGCATTTT. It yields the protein CASSISGQGPNQPQHF.